The entry below gives a single T cell receptor (beta chain) sequence along with its context. The CDR3 runs 13 residues. Per germline, CDR1 SGHAT and CDR2 FQNNGV. The V and J ends lost 3 bases and 5 bases respectively, with 11 bases between them. The record originates from a study of T cell changes during pregnancy in multiple sclerosis. Clones were sequenced by immunoSEQ multiplex PCR, and TCRdb holds only the in-frame ones, with some missing. The sample has about 58,000 clones, 93% seen once. This TCR was recovered from a female donor with multiple sclerosis, enrolled in a pregnancy study. Sample: CD8+ T cells from peripheral blood mononuclear cells, taken in the second trimester of pregnancy. The gene calls are TRBV11-2 and TRBJ2-7, with a tentative D call TRBD1 (6 bases). This CDR3 is CASSFIQGDEQYF. CDR3 in DNA: TGTGCCAGCAGCTTCATACAGGGAGACGAGCAGTACTTC.